The next 22 T cell receptor beta chains were all read from a single sample in a study of beta chain features in type 1 diabetes. Expressed TCRB transcripts were sequenced, since all the RNA that had been isolated was reverse transcribed. Measured with immunoSEQ multiplex PCR; TCRdb has only the in-frame clones, and not every one. The data show around 360,000 clones, 10% to 15% seen once. No antigen has been assigned to these receptors. The study, taken as a whole, reports: There was a moderate but significant shortening of TCRB CDR3s in all four CD4+ subsets of Type 1 diabetes patients.

The specimen was naive CD4+ T cells from blood. All receptors derive from a woman aged 18 to 35 with type 1 diabetes.

This clone showed up just a few times. The rearrangement joins TRBV29-1 to TRBJ1-1, with D perhaps TRBD1 (6 bases). The V end lost 7 bases, the J end lost 0 bases, and 12 bases lay between the germline ends. Germline V gene sequence: CDR1 SQVTM, CDR2 ANQGSEA. CDR3 size: 13 residues. CDR3 in DNA: TGCAGCGGATCGGGACAACTGAACACTGAAGCTTTCTTT. Protein: CSGSGQLNTEAFF.

A word on this clone: The sample carries other DNA sequences with the same CDR3. The chain recombines TRBV4-3 with TRBJ1-5; 10 nucleotides match TRBD1. CDR1 is LGHNA and CDR2 is YSLEER in the germline V gene. This CDR3 is 15 amino acids long. The junction had 1 base not matched to a gene; V was cut back by 1 base and J by 4 bases. Here the CDR3 reads CASSQGGQGNQPQHF. The CDR3 DNA reads TGCGCCAGCAGCCAAGGGGGACAGGGGAATCAGCCCCAGCATTTT.

The genes are TRBV30 and TRBJ2-5; perhaps TRBD2 as D (5 bases). CDR1 and CDR2 from the germline V gene are GTSNPN and SVGIG (reference sequence). This CDR3 has 12 amino acids. V lost 2 bases and J 5 bases, leaving 9 bases between the germline ends. The CDR3 nucleotides read TGTGCCTGGAGTTGGGGAGACGAGACCCAGTACTTC. Translating it yields CAWSWGDETQYF.

This clone was counted a few times. This chain joins TRBV7-3 and TRBJ2-3, with 9 bases aligning to TRBD1. Germline V gene data show CDR1 as SGHTA and CDR2 as FQGTGA. Unmatched junction bases numbered 10, after V lost 5 bases and J lost 4 bases. The CDR3 covers 16 residues. CDR3 residues: CASSANRDRVPDTQYF. In nucleotides, the CDR3 is TGTGCCAGCAGCGCCAATCGGGACAGGGTCCCAGATACGCAGTATTTT.

The CDR3: CASSLTGTGLRNEQFF. As DNA, the CDR3 is TGTGCCAGCAGCCTAACCGGGACAGGGCTTCGCAATGAGCAGTTCTTC. The chain couples TRBV11-1 to TRBJ2-1; 9 nucleotides align to TRBD1. Germline loops: CDR1 SGHAT, CDR2 FQDESV (reference sequence). This CDR3 region has 16 residues. With 5 bases clipped from V and 6 bases from J, the junction kept 11 bases outside the gene matches.

This clone was counted between two and nine times. The chain combines TRBV2 with TRBJ2-7; D perhaps matches TRBD1 (5 bases). Between the trimmed V and J ends, which lost 6 bases and 6 bases, there was a span of 15 bases. The CDR3 is 13 amino acids. Germline-derived CDR1 and CDR2 are SNHLY and FYNNEI. Here the CDR3 DNA reads TGTGCCAGCAGAAATGACCTAGGGGTCGAGCAGTACTTC. Amino acid sequence: CASRNDLGVEQYF. Looking up the rest from reference TRBV2 and TRBJ2-7 gives the full variable domain: EPEVTQTPSHQVTQMGQEVILRCVPISNHLYFYWYRQILGQKVEFLVSFYNNEISEKSEIFDDQFSVERPDGSNFTLKIRSTKLEDSAMYFCASRNDLGVEQYFGPGTRLTVT.

This clone was counted a few times. The chain combines TRBV9 with TRBJ1-4, with D perhaps matching TRBD1 (5 bases). Germline V gene data show CDR1 as SGDLS and CDR2 as YYNGEE. Trimming stripped 3 bases from V and 2 bases from J, with 14 bases between. The CDR3 extends over 16 amino acids. CDR3 loop: CASSGRSGGTNEKLFF. The CDR3 DNA follows: TGTGCCAGCAGCGGACGCAGCGGGGGGACTAATGAAAAACTGTTTTTT.

This clone was observed a few times. V and J are TRBV28 and TRBJ2-3; D unresolved. In germline, CDR1 is MDHEN, CDR2 SYDVKM. Between the trimmed V and J ends, which lost 8 bases and 6 bases, there was a span of 9 bases. CDR3 size: 11 residues. CDR3 nucleotide sequence: TGTGCCAGCTCATTCATGGATACGCAGTATTTT. Translating it yields CASSFMDTQYF.

A few counts support this clone. The rearrangement links TRBV9 to TRBJ2-7, with 9 nucleotides matching TRBD2. V lost 0 bases and J lost 4; bases outside the gene matches: 5. Germline lookup yields CDR1 SGDLS and CDR2 YYNGEE. CDR3 size: 15 residues. The CDR3: CASSVESSGRYEQYF. As DNA, the CDR3 is TGTGCCAGCAGCGTAGAGTCGAGCGGGAGGTACGAGCAGTACTTC. Full variable domain (outside the CDR3, taken from reference TRBV9 and TRBJ2-7): DSGVTQTPKHLITATGQRVTLRCSPRSGDLSVYWYQQSLDQGLQFLIQYYNGEERAKGNILERFSAQQFPDLHSELNLSSLELGDSALYFCASSVESSGRYEQYFGPGTRLTVT.

The sample holds a few counts of this clone. The gene calls are TRBV28 and TRBJ2-1; 7 positions match TRBD1. Germline assignment: CDR1 MDHEN and CDR2 SYDVKM. V gave up 6 bases and J gave up 7 bases; unmatched junction bases: 3. This CDR3 is 12 amino acids long. CDR3 in DNA: TGTGCCAGCAGCACAGGGGCAAATGAGCAGTTCTTC. This codes for CASSTGANEQFF. Filled out from reference TRBV28 and TRBJ2-1, the complete variable domain reads DVKVTQSSRYLVKRTGEKVFLECVQDMDHENMFWYRQDPGLGLRLIYFSYDVKMKEKGDIPEGYSVSREKKERFSLILESASTNQTSMYLCASSTGANEQFFGPGTRLTVL.

This clone was seen only a few times. V gene TRBV6-5 combines with J gene TRBJ1-2; 7 bases fit TRBD1. Trimming took 8 bases from V and 8 from J; bases not matched to a gene: 8. The germline V gene encodes CDR1 MNHEY and CDR2 SVGAGI. This CDR3 has 12 residues. The CDR3 nucleotides read TGTGCCAGCCGACAGGGAGGTCGGGGCTACACCTTC. Translated: CASRQGGRGYTF.

This clone turned up a few times. The rearrangement links TRBV28 to TRBJ2-7; 7 bases agree with TRBD2. Trimming took 10 bases from V and 2 from J; bases not matched to a gene: 8. Germline CDR1 reads MDHEN; CDR2 reads SYDVKM. CDR3 length: 13 amino acids. The CDR3 is CAITSGTTYEQYF. The CDR3 bases are TGTGCCATCACTTCCGGGACTACCTACGAGCAGTACTTC.

This clone was found a few times. This chain joins TRBV21-1 and TRBJ1-6. TRBV21-1 is reported as a pseudogene. The CDR3 has 13 residues. CDR3 loop: CASTREGSEPLHF. The CDR3 DNA reads TGTGCCAGCACCAGGGAGGGCTCAGAACCCCTCCACTTT.

V gene TRBV28 combines with J gene TRBJ1-1; 7 bases are shared with TRBD1. This CDR3 is 12 amino acids long. V lost 6 bases and J lost 10; bases outside the gene matches: 8. CDR1 and CDR2 from the germline V gene are MDHEN and SYDVKM. CDR3 DNA: TGTGCCAGCAGCCTCGGACAGGATCCAGCTTTCTTT. It specifies CASSLGQDPAFF.

This chain uses TRBV11-3 with TRBJ2-1; 9 bases agree with TRBD2. CDR1 and CDR2 from the germline V gene are SGHNT and YENEEA. With 8 bases clipped from V and 1 base from J, the junction kept 18 bases outside the gene matches. This CDR3 has 19 amino acids. CDR3 DNA: TGTGCCAGCCACGGAAAGGGAACTAGCGGGCGAGGATCCTACAATGAGCAGTTCTTC. Translated, it gives CASHGKGTSGRGSYNEQFF.

The rearrangement uses TRBV5-1 and TRBJ2-5; 10 positions match TRBD1. The CDR3 runs 15 residues. Germline V gene data show CDR1 as SGHRS and CDR2 as YFSETQ. The ends lost 4 bases at V and 1 base at J; junction bases unmatched: 4. The DNA for the CDR3 is TGCGCCAGCAGCGTTGGACAGGGGGGCCAAGAGACCCAGTACTTC. Translating gives CASSVGQGGQETQYF.

This sequence joins TRBV28 and TRBJ2-7; 9 bases are shared with TRBD1. Germline assignment: CDR1 MDHEN and CDR2 SYDVKM. V lost 5 bases, J lost 1 base, and 9 bases stayed unmatched. The CDR3 totals 16 residues. This CDR3 is CASSPPGTGPSYEQYF. CDR3 nucleotides: TGTGCCAGCAGTCCGCCCGGGACAGGGCCGTCCTACGAGCAGTACTTC.

The V gene is TRBV29-1, the J gene TRBJ1-2; D is possibly TRBD1 (5 bases). CDR3 length: 12 amino acids. Trimming cost V 7 bases and J 10 bases, with 19 bases left between them. CDR1 is SQVTM and CDR2 is ANQGSEA in the germline V gene. CDR3 amino acids: CSAGGAPHDYTF. The CDR3 nucleotides read TGCAGCGCCGGTGGGGCTCCCCATGACTACACCTTC. Based on the CDR3 plus reference TRBV29-1 and TRBJ1-2, the full variable domain is SAVISQKPSRDICQRGTSLTIQCQVDSQVTMMFWYRQQPGQSLTLIATANQGSEATYESGFVIDKFPISRPNLTFSTLTVSNMSPEDSSIYLCSAGGAPHDYTFGSGTRLTVV.

The rearrangement links TRBV18 to TRBJ2-7; D is possibly TRBD1 (6 bases). Germline assignment: CDR1 KGHSH and CDR2 LQKENI. V shed 1 base and J shed 3 bases, with 10 bases lying between them. CDR3 length: 14 residues. The CDR3 sequence is CASSPRSRGYEQYF. CDR3 in DNA: TGTGCCAGCTCACCACGTTCCAGGGGCTACGAGCAGTACTTC.

The V call is TRBV7-9, the J call TRBJ2-1, with 8 positions matching TRBD1. Trimming took 1 base from V and 4 from J; bases not matched to a gene: 3. Germline values: CDR1 SEHNR, CDR2 FQNEAQ (reference sequence). The CDR3 loop spans 15 amino acids. This chain's CDR3 is CASSLGRGPYNEQFF. As DNA, the CDR3 is TGTGCCAGCAGCTTAGGCAGGGGGCCATACAATGAGCAGTTCTTC. Drawing the rest from reference TRBV7-9 and TRBJ2-1, the complete variable domain is DTGVSQNPRHKITKRGQNVTFRCDPISEHNRLYWYRQTLGQGPEFLTYFQNEAQLEKSRLLSDRFSAERPKGSFSTLEIQRTEQGDSAMYLCASSLGRGPYNEQFFGPGTRLTVL.

The chain combines TRBV5-1 with TRBJ2-5, with 11 bases lining up with TRBD1. The CDR3 has 14 amino acids. Germline CDR1 is SGHRS and CDR2 is YFSETQ. The V gene end was trimmed by 4 bases and the J gene end by 6 bases; junction bases not matched to a gene: 5. CDR3 residues: CASSVWDRGKTQYF. The CDR3 nucleotides are TGCGCCAGCAGCGTGTGGGACAGGGGGAAGACCCAGTACTTC.

This clone was picked up a small number of times. The V call is TRBV15, the J call TRBJ1-2; TRBD1 might be the D (5 bases). This CDR3 has 17 residues. Germline V lookup: CDR1 LNHNV, CDR2 YYDKDF (reference sequence). Trimming took off 0 bases at V and 5 bases at J, with 19 bases between the two ends. The CDR3 nucleotides are TGTGCCACCAGCAGAGATGCCGGGGGGTTCCTAGTTTATGGCTACACCTTC. Translating it yields CATSRDAGGFLVYGYTF.